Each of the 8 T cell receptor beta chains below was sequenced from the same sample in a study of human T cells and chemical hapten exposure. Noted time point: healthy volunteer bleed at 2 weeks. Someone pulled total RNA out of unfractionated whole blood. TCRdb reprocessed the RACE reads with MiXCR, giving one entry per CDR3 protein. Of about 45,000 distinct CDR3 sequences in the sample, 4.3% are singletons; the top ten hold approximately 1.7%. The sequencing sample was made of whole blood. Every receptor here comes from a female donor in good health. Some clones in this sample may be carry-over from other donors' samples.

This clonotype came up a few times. For the CDR3, the DNA is TGTGCCAGCAGCATCAGGAGGGGGCACGACGAGCAGTACTTC. It yields the protein CASSIRRGHDEQYF. The chain is built from TRBV12-3 or TRBV12-4 and TRBJ2-7, with D tentatively TRBD1 (7 bases). The CDR3 length is 14 residues. Trimming pared 6 bases from V and 5 bases from J, leaving 17 bases between.

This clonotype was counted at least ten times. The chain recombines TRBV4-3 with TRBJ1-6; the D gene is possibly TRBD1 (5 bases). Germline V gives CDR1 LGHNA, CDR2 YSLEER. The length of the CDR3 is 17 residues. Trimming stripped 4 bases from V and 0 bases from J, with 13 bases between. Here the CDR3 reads CASSPWGMSSYNSPLHF. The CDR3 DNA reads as TGCGCCAGCAGCCCCTGGGGGATGAGCTCCTATAATTCACCCCTCCACTTT.

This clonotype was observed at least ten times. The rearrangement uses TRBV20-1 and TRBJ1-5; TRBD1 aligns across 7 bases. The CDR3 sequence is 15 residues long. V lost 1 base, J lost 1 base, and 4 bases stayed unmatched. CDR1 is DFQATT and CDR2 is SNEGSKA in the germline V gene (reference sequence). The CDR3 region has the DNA TGCAGTGCTAGAGTTACACAGGGGAGCAATCAGCCCCAGCATTTT. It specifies CSARVTQGSNQPQHF.

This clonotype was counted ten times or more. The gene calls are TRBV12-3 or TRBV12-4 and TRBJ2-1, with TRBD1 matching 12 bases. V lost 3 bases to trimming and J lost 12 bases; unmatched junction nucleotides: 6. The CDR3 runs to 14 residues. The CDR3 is CASSFKGQGARQFF. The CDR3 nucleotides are TGTGCCAGCAGTTTTAAGGGACAGGGGGCCCGGCAGTTCTTC.

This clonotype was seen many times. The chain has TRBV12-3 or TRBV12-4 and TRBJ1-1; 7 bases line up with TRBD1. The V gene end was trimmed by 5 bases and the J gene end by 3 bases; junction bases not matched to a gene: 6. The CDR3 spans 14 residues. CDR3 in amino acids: CASSNRGRYTEAFF. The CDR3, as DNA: TGTGCCAGCAGTAACAGGGGAAGGTACACTGAAGCTTTCTTT.

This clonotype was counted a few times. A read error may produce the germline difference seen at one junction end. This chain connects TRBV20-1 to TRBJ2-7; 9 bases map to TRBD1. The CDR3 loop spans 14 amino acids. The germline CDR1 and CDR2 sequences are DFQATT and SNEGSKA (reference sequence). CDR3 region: CSARGQGYSYEQYF. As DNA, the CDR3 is TGCAGTGCTAGGGGACAGGGATACTCCTATGAGCAGTACTTC.

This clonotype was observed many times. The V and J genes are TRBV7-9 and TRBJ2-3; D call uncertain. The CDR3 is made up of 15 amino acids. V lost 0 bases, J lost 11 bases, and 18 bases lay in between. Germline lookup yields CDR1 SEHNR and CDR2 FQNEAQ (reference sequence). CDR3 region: CASSLALVLAPEQYF. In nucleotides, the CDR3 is TGTGCCAGCAGCTTAGCGCTGGTACTGGCACCCGAGCAGTATTTT.

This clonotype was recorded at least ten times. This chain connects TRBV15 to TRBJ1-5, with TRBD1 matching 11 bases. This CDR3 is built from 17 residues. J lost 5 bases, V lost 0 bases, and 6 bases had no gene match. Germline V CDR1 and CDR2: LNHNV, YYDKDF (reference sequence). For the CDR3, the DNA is TGTGCCACCAGCAGAGATCTTGGACAGGGGGCGGATCAGCCCCAGCATTTT. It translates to CATSRDLGQGADQPQHF.